This T cell receptor (beta chain) was recorded in a study of response to subunit inactivated influenza vaccine. To note about this clonotype: Antigen unknown.

TCRdb recomputed calls from the RT-PCR reads with MiXCR, one row per CDR3 protein. The data show about half a million distinct CDR3 sequences, about a tenth seen once. Regarding the study as a whole: New T cells are recruited in small numbers by each seasonal influenza vaccination, according to the authors' suggestion.

V was clipped by 8 bases and J by 6 bases, with 16 bases between them. The V gene's germline CDR1 is GTSNPN and CDR2 SVGIG (reference sequence). The CDR3 loop spans 12 amino acids. The sequences come from PBMCs from blood, collected about 6 weeks after vaccination. The sequence derives from a man in his fifties or sixties who received an inactivated influenza vaccine. The chain has TRBV30 and TRBJ1-2; the D is unclear. CDR3 amino acids: CAGREKENGYTF. The CDR3 nucleotides read TGTGCCGGACGGGAGAAGGAGAATGGCTACACCTTC.